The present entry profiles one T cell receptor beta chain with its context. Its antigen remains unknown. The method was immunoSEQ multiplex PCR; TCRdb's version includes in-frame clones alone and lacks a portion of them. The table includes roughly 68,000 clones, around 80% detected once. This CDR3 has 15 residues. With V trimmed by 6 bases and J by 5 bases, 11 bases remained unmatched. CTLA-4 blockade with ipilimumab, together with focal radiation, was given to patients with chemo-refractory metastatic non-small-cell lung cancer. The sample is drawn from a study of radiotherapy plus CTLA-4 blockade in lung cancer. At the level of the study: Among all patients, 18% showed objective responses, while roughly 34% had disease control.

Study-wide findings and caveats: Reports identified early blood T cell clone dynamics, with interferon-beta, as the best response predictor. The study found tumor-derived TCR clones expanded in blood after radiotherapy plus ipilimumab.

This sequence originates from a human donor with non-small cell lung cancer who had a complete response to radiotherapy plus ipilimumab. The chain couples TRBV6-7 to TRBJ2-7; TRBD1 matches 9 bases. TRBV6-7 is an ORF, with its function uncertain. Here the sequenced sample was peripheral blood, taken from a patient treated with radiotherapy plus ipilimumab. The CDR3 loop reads CASRHPGTGNDEQYF. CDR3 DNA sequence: TGTGCCAGCAGACATCCCGGGACAGGGAACGACGAGCAGTACTTC.